This TCR beta chain was obtained from a study of radiotherapy plus CTLA-4 blockade in lung cancer. Across the whole study: Disease control was present in around a third of patients, and objective responses in roughly 17%.

J lost 7 bases, V lost 4 bases, and 9 bases had no gene match. The length of the CDR3 is 15 residues. The germline gives CDR1 MNHEY, CDR2 SVGAGI. As regards this clone: Antigen: not known.

General study points: Response, reportedly, was best predicted by interferon-beta along with early blood T cell clone dynamics.

With ipilimumab providing CTLA-4 blockade, focal radiation was administered to patients who had chemo-refractory metastatic non-small-cell lung cancer. Clones were sequenced by immunoSEQ multiplex PCR, and TCRdb holds only the in-frame ones, with some missing. The table has just under 60,000 clones, roughly 76% seen once; the top ten hold about 9%. The clonotype comes from a human donor with non-small cell lung cancer whose response to radiotherapy plus ipilimumab could not be evaluated. The V call is TRBV6-5, the J call TRBJ2-1; 8 bases agree with TRBD1. Sample: peripheral blood, taken from a patient treated with radiotherapy plus ipilimumab. CDR3 region: CASSLTTGAINEQFF. In DNA form, the CDR3 reads TGTGCCAGCAGTTTAACGACAGGGGCGATAAATGAGCAGTTCTTC.